This T cell receptor (beta chain) was found in a study of glioma-infiltrating T cells after dendritic cell vaccination. Clones were sequenced by immunoSEQ multiplex PCR, and TCRdb holds only the in-frame ones, with some missing. This table has about 67,000 clones, 80% to 85% appearing once. About this clone: Its cognate antigen is unknown.

Overall study findings and caveats: The cohort had few patients with full blood and tumor sets.

Trimming cost V 5 bases and J 4 bases; bases outside gene matches: 5. CDR1 SNHLY and CDR2 FYNNEI come from the germline V gene. The CDR3 is 13 amino acids. The source of this sequence is a human donor with glioblastoma. The material was blood, obtained before dendritic cell vaccination. V usage is TRBV2 and J usage is TRBJ2-7; 7 nucleotides align to TRBD1. This CDR3 is CASSRQGLYEQYF. DNA of the CDR3: TGTGCCAGCAGTCGACAGGGATTGTACGAGCAGTACTTC.